This TCR beta chain emerged from a study of Graves' ophthalmopathy and Graves' hyperthyroidism. Study summary: The authors collected peripheral blood at initial diagnosis, before any treatment.

Enrollment excluded any patients with other autoimmune diseases, uncontrolled infections, pregnancy or lactation. Isolation of PBMCs was performed using roughly 10 ml of fresh peripheral blood. The study amplified TCR beta CDR3 regions using RNA transcripts. In the first round, RT-PCR was carried out with HTBI primers, and a multiplex PCR formed the second round. One entry per CDR3 protein, called by TCRdb with MiXCR from the multiplex PCR reads. The sample contains just over 600,000 distinct CDR3 sequences, over 20% of which appear only once. CDR1 is KGHSH, CDR2 LQKENI, per germline. Trimming shortened V by 2 bases and J by 4 bases, and 9 bases separated the two germline ends. This CDR3 region has 13 residues.

V gene TRBV18 combines with J gene TRBJ2-7, with D unresolved. The TCR sequence derives from a woman younger than 35 with stable Graves' hyperthyroidism. Some clones in this sample may be carry-over from other donors' samples. The sample taken for sequencing was peripheral blood. CDR3 amino acids: CASSPLDEYEQYF. The CDR3 DNA reads as TGTGCCAGCTCACCATTAGACGAGTACGAGCAGTACTTC.